One and the same sample provided the 15 T cell receptor beta chains below, sequenced in a study of shared clonotypes between healthy human individuals. TCRdb keeps only in-frame clones here, not all; method: immunoSEQ multiplex PCR. Among approximately 720,000 clones listed, roughly 70% were seen once. Material for sequencing was memory CD4+ T cells sorted from blood. Subset indicated: CD45RA-negative fraction. The receptors derive from a woman in her 30s in good health.

This sequence joins TRBV28 and TRBJ1-4; a weak D match, TRBD1 (6 bases). V lost 3 bases and J 6 bases, leaving 11 bases between the germline ends. The V gene's germline CDR1 is MDHEN and CDR2 SYDVKM. The CDR3 loop spans 14 amino acids. The CDR3 spells CASSFYGGDEKLFF. In nucleotides, the CDR3 is TGTGCCAGCAGTTTTTACGGGGGCGATGAAAAACTGTTTTTT.

The rearrangement uses TRBV28 and TRBJ2-3; 9 bases match TRBD2. After removal of 3 bases from V and 1 base from J, the junction contained 5 bases not matched to a gene. The germline V gene has CDR1 MDHEN and CDR2 SYDVKM. CDR3 length: 16 residues. CDR3 nucleotide sequence: TGTGCCAGCAGTTTGGGAGCGGGAGGAGGCACAGATACGCAGTATTTT. Residues: CASSLGAGGGTDTQYF.

The chain combines TRBV18 with TRBJ1-4; maybe TRBD1 (6 bases). The V end was cut by 6 bases, the J end by 8 bases, with 19 bases between. Germline V lookup: CDR1 KGHSH, CDR2 LQKENI. This CDR3 is 15 amino acids long. In DNA, the CDR3 is TGTGCCAGCTCGCGAGACAGGTTTACGTTAGAAAAACTGTTTTTT. Translation gives CASSRDRFTLEKLFF.

The chain uses TRBV7-1 and TRBJ2-2; 8 bases align to TRBD2. TRBV7-1 is assigned to the ORF class and has an uncertain function. The CDR3 covers 15 residues. J was trimmed by 7 bases and V by 7 bases; bases with no gene match: 11. This chain's CDR3 is CASKTKRENLGELFF. CDR3 nucleotides: TGTGCCAGCAAAACTAAGCGGGAGAATCTCGGGGAGCTGTTTTTT.

This chain uses TRBV6-5 with TRBJ2-7; TRBD1 matches 10 bases. The germline V gene has CDR1 MNHEY and CDR2 SVGAGI. The CDR3 consists of 15 residues. V trimming: 5 bases; J trimming: 1 base; junction bases outside the gene matches: 5. CDR3 loop: CASSPRGQGSYEQYF. The CDR3 DNA is TGTGCCAGCAGTCCACGGGGACAGGGGTCCTACGAGCAGTACTTC.

This clone has just one count. The V and J genes are TRBV5-1 and TRBJ2-3; 9 bases align to TRBD1. This CDR3 has 17 residues. V dropped 4 bases and J dropped 0; count of bases not matched to a gene: 9. The germline V gene has CDR1 SGHRS and CDR2 YFSETQ. The CDR3 loop is CASSRKGQGSSTDTQYF. In nucleotides, the CDR3 is TGCGCCAGCAGCAGAAAGGGACAGGGTTCTAGCACAGATACGCAGTATTTT.

The CDR3 loop reads CASSLASPKNAGELFF. The DNA of the CDR3 is TGTGCCAGCAGCTTAGCGTCACCCAAAAACGCCGGGGAGCTGTTTTTT. The chain combines TRBV11-2 with TRBJ2-2; D gene unclear. This CDR3 has 16 amino acids. Trimming removed 1 base at V and 6 bases at J, with 15 bases between. Per the germline V gene, CDR1 is SGHAT and CDR2 is FQNNGV.

This clone was observed once. V gene TRBV5-4 combines with J gene TRBJ2-5, with 7 positions matching TRBD1. V was pared by 4 bases and J by 4 bases, with 4 bases of the junction left unmatched. Germline loops: CDR1 SGHNT, CDR2 YYREEE (reference sequence). The CDR3 covers 13 residues. The CDR3 DNA follows: TGTGCCAGCAGCACCACAGGGGTAGAGACCCAGTACTTC. Translating gives CASSTTGVETQYF.

This clone showed up just a few times. Different DNA sequences within this sample yield the same CDR3. The rearrangement uses TRBV5-1 and TRBJ2-1; 7 positions agree with TRBD2. This CDR3 comprises 15 residues. CDR1 and CDR2 from the germline V gene are SGHRS and YFSETQ. V was clipped by 1 base and J by 4 bases; unmatched bases: 5. The CDR3 region is CASSLSSGNYNEQFF. As DNA, the CDR3 is TGCGCCAGCAGCTTGTCTAGCGGAAATTACAATGAGCAGTTCTTC.

The chain links TRBV15 to TRBJ2-1; 11 nucleotides line up with TRBD1. The CDR3 totals 14 residues. The junction had 5 bases not matched to a gene; V was cut back by 5 bases and J by 8 bases. Germline V gene data show CDR1 as LNHNV and CDR2 as YYDKDF (reference sequence). Written as DNA, the CDR3 is TGTGCCACCAGCGCCGGGACAGGGGGTTATGAGCAGTTCTTC. Its protein product is CATSAGTGGYEQFF. The complete variable domain, with remaining parts taken from reference TRBV15 and TRBJ2-1, reads DAMVIQNPRYQVTQFGKPVTLSCSQTLNHNVMYWYQQKSSQAPKLLFHYYDKDFNNEADTPDNFQSRRPNTSFCFLDIRSPGLGDTAMYLCATSAGTGGYEQFFGPGTRLTVL.

This chain connects TRBV30 to TRBJ2-7; D uncertain. The CDR3 has 11 amino acids. V dropped 0 bases and J dropped 5 bases, with 5 bases sitting between them. Germline CDR1 and CDR2: GTSNPN and SVGIG (reference sequence). The CDR3 here is CAWSVVDEQYF. The CDR3 nucleotides are TGTGCCTGGAGTGTTGTGGACGAGCAGTACTTC.

The chain uses TRBV6-5 and TRBJ1-6; no clear D. Germline CDR1 is MNHEY and CDR2 is SVGAGI. This CDR3 contains 15 residues. V lost 0 bases and J lost 4, with 7 bases in between. The CDR3 nucleotides are TGTGCCAGCAGTTACTCGGCTGCTTATAATTCACCCCTCCACTTT. It encodes CASSYSAAYNSPLHF.

This chain links TRBV18 with TRBJ1-5; D remains unclear. Germline CDR1 is KGHSH and CDR2 is LQKENI. The germline V and J ends were trimmed by 4 bases and 0 bases, with 10 bases remaining between them. There are 15 residues in the CDR3. Written as DNA, the CDR3 is TGTGCCAGCTCACTAGGAATTGATAGCAATCAGCCCCAGCATTTT. It translates to CASSLGIDSNQPQHF.

This rearrangement joins TRBV15 to TRBJ2-2, with 8 bases identical to TRBD2. Germline CDR1 and CDR2: LNHNV and YYDKDF (reference sequence). The length of the CDR3 is 14 residues. J gave up 4 bases and V 5 bases, and 3 bases lay outside the gene matches. CDR3 DNA: TGTGCCACCAGCTATGCGGGAGGCACCGGGGAGCTGTTTTTT. Protein: CATSYAGGTGELFF. The whole variable domain, remainder taken from reference TRBV15 and TRBJ2-2, is DAMVIQNPRYQVTQFGKPVTLSCSQTLNHNVMYWYQQKSSQAPKLLFHYYDKDFNNEADTPDNFQSRRPNTSFCFLDIRSPGLGDTAMYLCATSYAGGTGELFFGEGSRLTVL.

The chain joins TRBV5-5 to TRBJ2-1; D tentatively reads TRBD1 or TRBD2 (6 bases each). The CDR3 spans 15 residues. The V gene lost 4 bases and the J gene lost 7 bases, with 18 bases spanning the gap. Germline CDR1 SGHKS, CDR2 YYEKEE (reference sequence). CDR3 loop: CASSTELAGHNEQFF. Written as DNA, the CDR3 is TGTGCCAGCAGCACCGAGCTGGCGGGACATAATGAGCAGTTCTTC.